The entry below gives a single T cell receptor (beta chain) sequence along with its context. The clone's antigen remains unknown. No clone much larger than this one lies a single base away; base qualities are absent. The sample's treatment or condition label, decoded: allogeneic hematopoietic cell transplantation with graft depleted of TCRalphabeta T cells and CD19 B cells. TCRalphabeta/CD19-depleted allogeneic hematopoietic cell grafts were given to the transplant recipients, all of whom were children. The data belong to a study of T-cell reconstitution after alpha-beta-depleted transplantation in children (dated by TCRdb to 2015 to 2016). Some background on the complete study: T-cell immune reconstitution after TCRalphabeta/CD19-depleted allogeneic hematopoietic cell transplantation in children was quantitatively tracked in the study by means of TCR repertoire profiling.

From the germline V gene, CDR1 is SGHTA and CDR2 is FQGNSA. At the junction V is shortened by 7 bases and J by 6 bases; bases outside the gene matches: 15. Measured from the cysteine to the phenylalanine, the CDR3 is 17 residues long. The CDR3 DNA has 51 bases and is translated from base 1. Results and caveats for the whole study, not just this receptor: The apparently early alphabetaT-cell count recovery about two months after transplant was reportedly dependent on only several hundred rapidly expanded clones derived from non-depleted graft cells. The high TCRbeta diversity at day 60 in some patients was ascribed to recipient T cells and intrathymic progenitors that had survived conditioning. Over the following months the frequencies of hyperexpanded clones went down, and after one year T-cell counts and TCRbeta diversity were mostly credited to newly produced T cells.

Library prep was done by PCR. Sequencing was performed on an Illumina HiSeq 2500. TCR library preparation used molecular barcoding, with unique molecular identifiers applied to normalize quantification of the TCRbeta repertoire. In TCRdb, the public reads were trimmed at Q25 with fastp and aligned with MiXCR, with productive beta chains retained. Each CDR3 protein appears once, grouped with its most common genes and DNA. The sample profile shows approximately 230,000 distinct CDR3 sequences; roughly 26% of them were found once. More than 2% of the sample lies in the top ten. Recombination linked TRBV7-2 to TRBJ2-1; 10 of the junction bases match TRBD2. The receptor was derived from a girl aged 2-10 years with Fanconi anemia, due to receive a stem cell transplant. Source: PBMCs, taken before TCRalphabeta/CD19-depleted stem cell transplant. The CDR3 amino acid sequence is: CASNINIAGGPSNEQFF. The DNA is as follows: TGTGCCAGCAACATCAACATAGCGGGGGGCCCGAGCAATGAGCAGTTCTTC.